This is a list of T cell receptor beta chains from one sample in a study of T cell responses to AZD1222 COVID-19 vaccine. Method: immunoSEQ multiplex PCR; TCRdb's copy keeps in-frame clones and lacks some. Of approximately 100,000 clones in the sample, 80% to 90% were seen once. The sequences come from peripheral blood, collected on day 0 of AZD1222 vaccination. Source of these receptors: an adult in good health. Each CDR3 is given with its conserved first and last residue. A D gene is named only where the DNA matches it firmly. The size of a clone is reported for some rows only, either as once, few or many, or as a class for expanded clones.

v_gene: TRBV29-1
d_gene: -
j_gene: TRBJ1-5
abundance: -
CDR3nt: TGCAGCGTTGGTAGCAATCAGCCCCAGCATTTT
CDR3aa: CSVGSNQPQHF

v_gene: TRBV6-2/TRBV6-3
d_gene: TRBD2
j_gene: TRBJ2-3
abundance: -
CDR3nt: TGTGCCAGCAGTTACTCGTCGGGGGGGCACTCAGATACGCAGTATTTT
CDR3aa: CASSYSSGGHSDTQYF

v_gene: TRBV19
d_gene: -
j_gene: TRBJ2-7
abundance: -
CDR3nt: TGTGCCAGTAGCTCCCCGGGTTCAGGCAGGGGCACCTACGAGCAGTACTTC
CDR3aa: CASSSPGSGRGTYEQYF

v_gene: TRBV10-3
d_gene: TRBD2
j_gene: TRBJ2-1
abundance: -
CDR3nt: TGTGCCATCAGACCCAACAGCGGGGGGCCCTACAATGAGCAGTTCTTC
CDR3aa: CAIRPNSGGPYNEQFF

v_gene: TRBV6-5
d_gene: -
j_gene: TRBJ1-1
abundance: -
CDR3nt: TGTGCCAGCAGTTACTCAAGGGAATCCACTGAAGCTTTCTTT
CDR3aa: CASSYSRESTEAFF

v_gene: TRBV6-5
d_gene: -
j_gene: TRBJ1-1
abundance: -
CDR3nt: TGTGCCAGCAGCTCCGGACAAGGGGTAGCTTTCTTT
CDR3aa: CASSSGQGVAFF

v_gene: TRBV7-2
d_gene: -
j_gene: TRBJ2-2
abundance: -
CDR3nt: TGTGCCAGCAGCGTAGACCTCTTGAACACCGGGGAGCTGTTTTTT
CDR3aa: CASSVDLLNTGELFF

v_gene: TRBV11-2
d_gene: -
j_gene: TRBJ2-7
abundance: once
CDR3nt: TGTGCCAGCAGCTTAGGCCGATTCTCCTACGAGCAGTACTTC
CDR3aa: CASSLGRFSYEQYF

v_gene: TRBV28
d_gene: TRBD1
j_gene: TRBJ1-5
abundance: -
CDR3nt: TGTGCCAGTTCCCCCGTGGGACAGAGAGTTTTAAGGGGCAATCAGCCCCAGCATTTT
CDR3aa: CASSPVGQRVLRGNQPQHF

v_gene: TRBV15
d_gene: -
j_gene: TRBJ1-1
abundance: -
CDR3nt: TGTGCCACCAGCAGGAAGGGGCTGGGGACTGAAGCTTTCTTT
CDR3aa: CATSRKGLGTEAFF

v_gene: TRBV2
d_gene: -
j_gene: TRBJ2-2
abundance: -
CDR3nt: TGTGCCAGCAGAACAGGACTAGGGGGTGGCGGGGAGCTGTTTTTT
CDR3aa: CASRTGLGGGGELFF

v_gene: TRBV10-1
d_gene: -
j_gene: TRBJ2-3
abundance: -
CDR3nt: TGCGCCAGCTCCTCGAGCCGCACAGATACGCAGTATTTT
CDR3aa: CASSSSRTDTQYF

v_gene: TRBV6-5
d_gene: TRBD1
j_gene: TRBJ2-6
abundance: -
CDR3nt: TGTGCCAGCAGTTCCGGGACAGCCTCTGGGGCCAACGTCCTGACTTTC
CDR3aa: CASSSGTASGANVLTF

v_gene: TRBV6-5
d_gene: TRBD1
j_gene: TRBJ1-1
abundance: -
CDR3nt: TGTGCCAGCAGTTACCCGTCAGGGGGCACTGAAGCTTTCTTT
CDR3aa: CASSYPSGGTEAFF

v_gene: TRBV6-5
d_gene: -
j_gene: TRBJ1-1
abundance: few
CDR3nt: TGTGCCAGCAGTTTTCAGGTGAACACTGAAGCTTTCTTT
CDR3aa: CASSFQVNTEAFF

v_gene: TRBV9
d_gene: TRBD1
j_gene: TRBJ2-7
abundance: -
CDR3nt: TGTGCCAGCAGCGTAGGTGGGGGACAGGGGGCCTTCGCTTACGAGCAGTACTTC
CDR3aa: CASSVGGGQGAFAYEQYF

v_gene: TRBV15
d_gene: -
j_gene: TRBJ2-2
abundance: -
CDR3nt: TGTGCCACCAGCGCCCAGGAGGCTAGTAACACCGGGGAGCTGTTTTTT
CDR3aa: CATSAQEASNTGELFF

v_gene: TRBV6-2/TRBV6-3
d_gene: TRBD1
j_gene: TRBJ1-2
abundance: -
CDR3nt: TGTGCCAGCAGTTCCCGGGACAGGCGCTATGGCTACACCTTC
CDR3aa: CASSSRDRRYGYTF

v_gene: TRBV19
d_gene: -
j_gene: TRBJ1-2
abundance: -
CDR3nt: TGTGCCAGTAGTATTAAGGGTGGCAATGGCTACACCTTC
CDR3aa: CASSIKGGNGYTF

v_gene: TRBV28
d_gene: -
j_gene: TRBJ1-4
abundance: -
CDR3nt: TGTGCCAGCGGGGGAGGGGCCCTTAATGAAAAACTGTTTTTT
CDR3aa: CASGGGALNEKLFF

v_gene: TRBV9
d_gene: -
j_gene: TRBJ2-1
abundance: few
CDR3nt: TGTGCCAGCAGCATTCAGGGTAGCTCCTACAATGAGCAGTTCTTC
CDR3aa: CASSIQGSSYNEQFF

v_gene: TRBV10-3
d_gene: TRBD2
j_gene: TRBJ2-1
abundance: -
CDR3nt: TGTGCCATCAGTGAGACTAGGGAGGGCAATGAGCAGTTCTTC
CDR3aa: CAISETREGNEQFF

v_gene: TRBV5-1
d_gene: -
j_gene: TRBJ2-5
abundance: -
CDR3nt: TGCGCCAGCCGAGTAGAGGAGACCCAGTACTTC
CDR3aa: CASRVEETQYF

v_gene: TRBV10-3
d_gene: -
j_gene: TRBJ1-1
abundance: -
CDR3nt: TGTGCCATCAGTGATAATTCAGCCCAAGCTTTCTTT
CDR3aa: CAISDNSAQAFF